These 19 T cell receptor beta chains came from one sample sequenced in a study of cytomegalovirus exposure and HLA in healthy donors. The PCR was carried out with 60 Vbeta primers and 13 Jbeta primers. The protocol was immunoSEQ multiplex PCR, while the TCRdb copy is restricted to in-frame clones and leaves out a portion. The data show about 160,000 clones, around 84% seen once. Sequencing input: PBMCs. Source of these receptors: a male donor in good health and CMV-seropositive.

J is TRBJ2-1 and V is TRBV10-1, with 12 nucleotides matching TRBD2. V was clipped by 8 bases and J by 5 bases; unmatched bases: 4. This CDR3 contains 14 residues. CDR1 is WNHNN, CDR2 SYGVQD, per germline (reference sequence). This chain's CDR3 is CASQGLAGNNEQFF. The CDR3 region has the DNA TGCGCCAGCCAAGGACTAGCGGGGAACAATGAGCAGTTCTTC.

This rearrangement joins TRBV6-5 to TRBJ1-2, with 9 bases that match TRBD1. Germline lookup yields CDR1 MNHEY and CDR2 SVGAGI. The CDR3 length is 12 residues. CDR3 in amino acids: CAAGQGYQGYTF. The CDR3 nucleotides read TGTGCTGCCGGACAGGGGTACCAGGGCTACACCTTC.

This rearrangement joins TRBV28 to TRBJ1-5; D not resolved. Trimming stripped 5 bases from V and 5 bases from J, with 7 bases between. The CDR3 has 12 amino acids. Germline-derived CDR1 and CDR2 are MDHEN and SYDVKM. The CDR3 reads CASSTSHQPQHF. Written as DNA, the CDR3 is TGTGCCAGCAGTACTTCACATCAGCCCCAGCATTTT.

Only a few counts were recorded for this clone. DNA of the CDR3: TGTGCCAGCAGAAGTTCGATAGCGGGAGGGTCAGGCAATGAGCAGTTCTTC. Its protein product is CASRSSIAGGSGNEQFF. The chain couples TRBV28 to TRBJ2-1, with TRBD2 matching 11 bases. Per the germline V gene, CDR1 is MDHEN and CDR2 is SYDVKM. This CDR3 has 17 residues. V gave up 6 bases and J gave up 6 bases; unmatched junction bases: 13.

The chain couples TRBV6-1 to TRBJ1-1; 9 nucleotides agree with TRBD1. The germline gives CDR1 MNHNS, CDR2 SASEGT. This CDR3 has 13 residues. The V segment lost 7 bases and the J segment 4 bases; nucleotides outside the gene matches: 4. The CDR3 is CASTVQGATEAFF. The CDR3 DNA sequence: TGTGCCAGCACTGTACAGGGGGCCACTGAAGCTTTCTTT.

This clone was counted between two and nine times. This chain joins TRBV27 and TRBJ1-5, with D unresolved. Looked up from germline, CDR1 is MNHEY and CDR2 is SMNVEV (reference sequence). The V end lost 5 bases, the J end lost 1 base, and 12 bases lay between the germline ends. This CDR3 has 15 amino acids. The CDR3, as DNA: TGTGCCAGCAGTCATGAGGGATTAAGCAATCAGCCCCAGCATTTT. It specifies CASSHEGLSNQPQHF.

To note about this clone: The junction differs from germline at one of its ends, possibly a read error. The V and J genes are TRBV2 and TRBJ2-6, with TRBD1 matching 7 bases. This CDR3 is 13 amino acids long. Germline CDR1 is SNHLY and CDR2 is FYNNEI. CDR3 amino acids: CAGQAAGANGLTF. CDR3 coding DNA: TGTGCCGGACAGGCAGCTGGGGCCAACGGCCTGACTTTC.

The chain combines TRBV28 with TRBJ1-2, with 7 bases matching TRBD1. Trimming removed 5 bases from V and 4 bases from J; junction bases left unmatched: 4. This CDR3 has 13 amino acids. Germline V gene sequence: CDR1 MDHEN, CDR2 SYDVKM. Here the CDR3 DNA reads TGTGCCAGCAGTCCGGGACAGAGCTATGGCTACACCTTC. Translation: CASSPGQSYGYTF.

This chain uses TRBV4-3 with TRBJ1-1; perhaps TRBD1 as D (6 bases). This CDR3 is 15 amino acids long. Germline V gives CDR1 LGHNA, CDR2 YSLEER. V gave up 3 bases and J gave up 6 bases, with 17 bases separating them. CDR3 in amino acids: CASSQEIQGYPEAFF. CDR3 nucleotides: TGCGCCAGCAGCCAGGAAATACAGGGTTACCCTGAAGCTTTCTTT.

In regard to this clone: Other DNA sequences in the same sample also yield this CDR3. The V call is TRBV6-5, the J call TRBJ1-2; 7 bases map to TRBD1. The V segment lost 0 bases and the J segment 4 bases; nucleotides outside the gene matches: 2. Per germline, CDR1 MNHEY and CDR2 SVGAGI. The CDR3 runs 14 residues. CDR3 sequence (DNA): TGTGCCAGCAGTTACTCGAGGGGGCCCTATGGCTACACCTTC. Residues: CASSYSRGPYGYTF.

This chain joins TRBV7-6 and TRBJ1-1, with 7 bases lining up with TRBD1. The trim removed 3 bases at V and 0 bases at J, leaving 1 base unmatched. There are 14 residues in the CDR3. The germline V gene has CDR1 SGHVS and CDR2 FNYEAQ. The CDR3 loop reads CASSLGQLNTEAFF. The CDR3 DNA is TGTGCCAGCAGCTTGGGACAGCTGAACACTGAAGCTTTCTTT. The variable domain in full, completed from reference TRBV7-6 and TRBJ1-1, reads GAGVSQSPRYKVTKRGQDVALRCDPISGHVSLYWYRQALGQGPEFLTYFNYEAQQDKSGLPNDRFSAERPEGSISTLTIQRTEQRDSAMYRCASSLGQLNTEAFFGQGTRLTVV.

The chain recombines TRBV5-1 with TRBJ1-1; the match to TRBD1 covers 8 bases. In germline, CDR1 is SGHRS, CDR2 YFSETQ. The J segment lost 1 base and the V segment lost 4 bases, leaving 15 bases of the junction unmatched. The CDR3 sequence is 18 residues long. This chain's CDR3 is CASSPQGTGLYSNTEAFF. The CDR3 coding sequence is TGCGCCAGCAGCCCTCAGGGGACAGGCCTATACTCGAACACTGAAGCTTTCTTT.

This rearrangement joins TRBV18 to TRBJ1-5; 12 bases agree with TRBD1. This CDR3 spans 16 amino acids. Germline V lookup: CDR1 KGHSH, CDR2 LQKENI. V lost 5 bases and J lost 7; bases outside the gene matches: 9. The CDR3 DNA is TGTGCCAGCTCATCCGGGACAGGGGGCGCGGAACAGCCCCAGCATTTT. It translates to CASSSGTGGAEQPQHF.

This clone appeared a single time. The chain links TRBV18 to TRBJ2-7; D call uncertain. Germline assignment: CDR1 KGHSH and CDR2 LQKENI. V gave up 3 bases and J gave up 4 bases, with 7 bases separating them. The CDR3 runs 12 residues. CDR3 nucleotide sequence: TGTGCCAGCTCACCCTTCGGGTACGAGCAGTACTTC. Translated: CASSPFGYEQYF. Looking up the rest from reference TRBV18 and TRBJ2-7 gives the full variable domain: NAGVMQNPRHLVRRRGQEARLRCSPMKGHSHVYWYRQLPEEGLKFMVYLQKENIIDESGMPKERFSAEFPKEGPSILRIQQVVRGDSAAYFCASSPFGYEQYFGPGTRLTVT.

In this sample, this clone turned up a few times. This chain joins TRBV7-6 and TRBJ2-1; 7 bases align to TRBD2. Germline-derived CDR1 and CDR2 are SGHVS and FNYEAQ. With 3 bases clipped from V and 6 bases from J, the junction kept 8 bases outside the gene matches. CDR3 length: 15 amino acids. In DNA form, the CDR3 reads TGTGCCAGCAGCTTCAGGATGGGGGGGGGCAATGAGCAGTTCTTC. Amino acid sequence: CASSFRMGGGNEQFF.

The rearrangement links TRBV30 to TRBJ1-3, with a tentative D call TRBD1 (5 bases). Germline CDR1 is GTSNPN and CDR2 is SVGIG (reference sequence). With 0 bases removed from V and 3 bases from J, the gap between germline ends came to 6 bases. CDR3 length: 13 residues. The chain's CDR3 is CAWSVQVGNTIYF. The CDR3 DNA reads TGTGCCTGGAGTGTACAGGTTGGAAACACCATATATTTT.

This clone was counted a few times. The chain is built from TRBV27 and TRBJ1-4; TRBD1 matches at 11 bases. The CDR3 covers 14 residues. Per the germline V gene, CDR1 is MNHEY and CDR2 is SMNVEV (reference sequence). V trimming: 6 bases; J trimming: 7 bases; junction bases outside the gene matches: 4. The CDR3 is CASRPGQGGEKLFF. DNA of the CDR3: TGTGCCAGCAGACCGGGACAGGGGGGTGAAAAACTGTTTTTT.

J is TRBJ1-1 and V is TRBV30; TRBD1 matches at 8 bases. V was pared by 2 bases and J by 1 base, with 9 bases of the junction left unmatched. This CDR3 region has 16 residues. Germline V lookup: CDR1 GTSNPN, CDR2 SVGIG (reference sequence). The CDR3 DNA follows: TGTGCCTGGAGTAGGTGGGCGACAGGGGCGAACACTGAAGCTTTCTTT. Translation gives CAWSRWATGANTEAFF.

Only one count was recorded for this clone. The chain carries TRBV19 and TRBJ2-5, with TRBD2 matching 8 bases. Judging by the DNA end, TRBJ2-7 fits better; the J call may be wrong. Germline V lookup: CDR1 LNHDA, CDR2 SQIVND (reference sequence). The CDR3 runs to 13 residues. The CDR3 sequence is CATRDSGAYEQYF. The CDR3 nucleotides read TGTGCCACTCGGGATAGCGGGGCCTACGAGCAGTACTTC.